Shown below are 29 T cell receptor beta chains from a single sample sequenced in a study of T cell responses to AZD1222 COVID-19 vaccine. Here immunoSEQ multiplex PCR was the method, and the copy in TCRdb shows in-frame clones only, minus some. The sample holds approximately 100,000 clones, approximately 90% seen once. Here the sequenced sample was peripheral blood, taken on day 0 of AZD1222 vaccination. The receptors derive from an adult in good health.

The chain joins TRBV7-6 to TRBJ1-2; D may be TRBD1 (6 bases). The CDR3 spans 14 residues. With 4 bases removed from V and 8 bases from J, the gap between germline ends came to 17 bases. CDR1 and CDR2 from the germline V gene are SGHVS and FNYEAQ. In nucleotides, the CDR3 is TGTGCCAGCAGCTCACTGGGGGCCGCAGGGGGCTACACCTTC. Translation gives CASSSLGAAGGYTF.

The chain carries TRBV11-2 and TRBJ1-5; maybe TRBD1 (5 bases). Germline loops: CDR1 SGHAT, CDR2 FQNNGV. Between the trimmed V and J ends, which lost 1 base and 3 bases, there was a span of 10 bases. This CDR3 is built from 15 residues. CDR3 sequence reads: CASSLGQGDNQPQHF. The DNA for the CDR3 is TGTGCCAGCAGCTTAGGTCAGGGTGACAATCAGCCCCAGCATTTT.

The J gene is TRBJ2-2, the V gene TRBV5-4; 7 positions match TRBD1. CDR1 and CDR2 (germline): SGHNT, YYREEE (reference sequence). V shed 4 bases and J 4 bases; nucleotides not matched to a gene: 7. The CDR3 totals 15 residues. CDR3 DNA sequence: TGTGCCAGCAGCACCGCCGGGACAGTCACCGGGGAGCTGTTTTTT. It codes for CASSTAGTVTGELFF.

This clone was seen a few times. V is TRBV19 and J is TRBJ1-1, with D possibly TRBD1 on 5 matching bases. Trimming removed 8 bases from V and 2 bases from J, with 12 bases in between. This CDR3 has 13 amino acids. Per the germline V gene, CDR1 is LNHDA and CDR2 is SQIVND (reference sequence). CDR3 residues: CASGTAANTEAFF. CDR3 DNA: TGTGCCAGTGGGACCGCGGCTAACACTGAAGCTTTCTTT.

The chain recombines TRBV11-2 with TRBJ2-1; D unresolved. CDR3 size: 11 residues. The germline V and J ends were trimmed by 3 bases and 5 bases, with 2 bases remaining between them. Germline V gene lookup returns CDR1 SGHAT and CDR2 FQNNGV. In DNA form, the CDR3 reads TGTGCCAGCAGCTTTAACAATGAGCAGTTCTTC. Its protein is CASSFNNEQFF.

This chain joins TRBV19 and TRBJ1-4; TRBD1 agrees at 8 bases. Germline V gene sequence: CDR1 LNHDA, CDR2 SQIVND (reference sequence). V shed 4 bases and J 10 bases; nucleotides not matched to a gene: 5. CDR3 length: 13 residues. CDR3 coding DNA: TGTGCCAGTAGTAGCGGACAGGGTGGAAAACTGTTTTTT. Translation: CASSSGQGGKLFF.

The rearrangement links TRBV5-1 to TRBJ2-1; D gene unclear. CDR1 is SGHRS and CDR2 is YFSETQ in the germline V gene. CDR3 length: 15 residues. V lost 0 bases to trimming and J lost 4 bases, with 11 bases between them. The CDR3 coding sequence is TGCGCCAGCAGCTTGGGACCGGGTCAATACAATGAGCAGTTCTTC. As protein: CASSLGPGQYNEQFF.

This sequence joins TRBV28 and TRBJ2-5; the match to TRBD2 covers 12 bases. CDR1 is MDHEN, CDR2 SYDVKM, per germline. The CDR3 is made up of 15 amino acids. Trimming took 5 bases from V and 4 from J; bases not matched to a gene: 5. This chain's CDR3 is CASSLAGGPSETQYF. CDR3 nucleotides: TGTGCCAGCAGTCTAGCGGGGGGGCCGTCAGAGACCCAGTACTTC.

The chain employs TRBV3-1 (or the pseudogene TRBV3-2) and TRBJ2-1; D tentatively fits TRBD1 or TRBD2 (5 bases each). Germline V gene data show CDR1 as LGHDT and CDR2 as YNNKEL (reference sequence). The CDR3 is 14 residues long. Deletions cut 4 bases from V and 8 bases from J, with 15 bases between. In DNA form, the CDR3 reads TGTGCCAGCAGCCGCAGTGGGGGTTTCGATGAGCAGTTCTTC. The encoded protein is CASSRSGGFDEQFF.

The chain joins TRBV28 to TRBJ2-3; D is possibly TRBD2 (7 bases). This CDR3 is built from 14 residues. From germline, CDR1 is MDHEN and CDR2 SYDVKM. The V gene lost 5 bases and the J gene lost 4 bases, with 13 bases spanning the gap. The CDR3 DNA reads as TGTGCCAGCAGTCCAGGGGAGGGCCCAGATACGCAGTATTTT. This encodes CASSPGEGPDTQYF.

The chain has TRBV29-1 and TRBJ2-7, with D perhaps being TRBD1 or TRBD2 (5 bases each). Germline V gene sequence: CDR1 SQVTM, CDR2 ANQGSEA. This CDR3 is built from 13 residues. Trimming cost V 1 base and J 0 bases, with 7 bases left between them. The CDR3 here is CSVEVGASYEQYF. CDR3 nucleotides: TGCAGCGTTGAAGTCGGGGCCTCCTACGAGCAGTACTTC.

The CDR3 sequence: CASSQDRGQARGHPNEKLFF. CDR3 nucleotide sequence: TGTGCCAGCAGCCAAGATCGGGGACAAGCCAGGGGTCACCCTAATGAAAAACTGTTTTTT. The rearrangement joins TRBV3-1 (or the pseudogene TRBV3-2) to TRBJ1-4, with D tentatively TRBD1 (6 bases). Germline V gene lookup returns CDR1 LGHDT and CDR2 YNNKEL (reference sequence). The CDR3 sequence is 20 residues long. The ends were cut back, 0 bases at V and 3 bases at J, with 23 bases in the middle.

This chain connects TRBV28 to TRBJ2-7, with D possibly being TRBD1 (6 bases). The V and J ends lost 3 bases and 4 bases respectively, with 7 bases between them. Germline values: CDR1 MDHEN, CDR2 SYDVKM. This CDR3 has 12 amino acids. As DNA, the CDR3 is TGTGCCAGCAGTTTTCAGGGGTACGAGCAGTACTTC. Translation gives CASSFQGYEQYF.

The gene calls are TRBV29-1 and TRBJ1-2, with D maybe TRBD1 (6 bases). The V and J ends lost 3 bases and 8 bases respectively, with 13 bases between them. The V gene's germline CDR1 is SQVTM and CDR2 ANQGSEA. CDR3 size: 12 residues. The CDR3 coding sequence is TGCAGCGTTGAGGGCGCAGGGGAGGGCTACACCTTC. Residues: CSVEGAGEGYTF.

CDR3 sequence (DNA): TGTGCCCTTGGGGACGCTGCTGGCAGTTACACAGATACGCAGTATTTT. Its protein is CALGDAAGSYTDTQYF. The chain has TRBV2 and TRBJ2-3; D may correspond to TRBD1 or TRBD2 (5 bases each). V was shortened by 11 bases and J by 2 bases, with 23 bases between the two germline ends. The CDR3 is made up of 16 amino acids. CDR1 is SNHLY and CDR2 is FYNNEI in the germline V gene.

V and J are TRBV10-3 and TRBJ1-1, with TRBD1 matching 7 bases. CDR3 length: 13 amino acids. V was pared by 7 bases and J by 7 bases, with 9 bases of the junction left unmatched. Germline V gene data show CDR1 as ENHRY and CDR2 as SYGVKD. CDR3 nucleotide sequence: TGTGCCATCATTAAAGACAGGGATGGTGAAGCTTTCTTT. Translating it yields CAIIKDRDGEAFF.

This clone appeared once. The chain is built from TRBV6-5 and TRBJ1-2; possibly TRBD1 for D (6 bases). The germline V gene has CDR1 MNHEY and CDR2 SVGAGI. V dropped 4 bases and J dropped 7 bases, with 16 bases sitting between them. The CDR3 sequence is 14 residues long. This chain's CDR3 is CASSLDRTRGGYTF. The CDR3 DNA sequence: TGTGCCAGCAGTTTAGACAGGACGAGGGGTGGCTACACCTTC.

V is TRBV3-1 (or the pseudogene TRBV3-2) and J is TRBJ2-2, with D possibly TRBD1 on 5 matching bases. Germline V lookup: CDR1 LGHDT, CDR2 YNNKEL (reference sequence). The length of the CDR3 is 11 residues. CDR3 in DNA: TGTGGATCAGGGTTGGCCGGGGAGCTGTTTTTT. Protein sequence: CGSGLAGELFF.

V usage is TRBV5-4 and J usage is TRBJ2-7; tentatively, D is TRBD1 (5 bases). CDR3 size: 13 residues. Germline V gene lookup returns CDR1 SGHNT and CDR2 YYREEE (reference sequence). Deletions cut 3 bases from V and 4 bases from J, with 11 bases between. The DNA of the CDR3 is TGTGCCAGCAGCTGGCAGGGCTCTTACGAGCAGTACTTC. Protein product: CASSWQGSYEQYF. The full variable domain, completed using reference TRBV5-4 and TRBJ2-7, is ETGVTQSPTHLIKTRGQQVTLRCSSQSGHNTVSWYQQALGQGPQFIFQYYREEENGRGNFPPRFSGLQFPNYSSELNVNALELDDSALYLCASSWQGSYEQYFGPGTRLTVT.

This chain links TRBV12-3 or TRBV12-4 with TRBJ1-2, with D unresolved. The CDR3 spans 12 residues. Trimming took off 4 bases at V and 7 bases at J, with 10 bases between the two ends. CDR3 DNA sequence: TGTGCCAGCAGTTATCGGGCCTCTGGCTACACCTTC. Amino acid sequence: CASSYRASGYTF.

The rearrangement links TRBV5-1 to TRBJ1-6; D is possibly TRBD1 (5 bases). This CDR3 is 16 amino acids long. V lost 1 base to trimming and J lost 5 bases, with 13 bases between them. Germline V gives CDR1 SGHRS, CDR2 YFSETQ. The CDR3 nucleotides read TGCGCCAGCAGCTTGAGGCCGGGACCAGATAATTCACCCCTCCACTTT. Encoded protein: CASSLRPGPDNSPLHF.

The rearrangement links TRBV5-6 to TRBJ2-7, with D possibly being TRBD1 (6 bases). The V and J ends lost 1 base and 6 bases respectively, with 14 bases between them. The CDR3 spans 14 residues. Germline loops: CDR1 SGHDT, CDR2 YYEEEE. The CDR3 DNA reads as TGTGCCAGCAGCTTGTTGGACAGTCCAGCCGAGCAGTACTTC. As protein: CASSLLDSPAEQYF.

This CDR3 is CASSFGRQETQYF. In nucleotides, the CDR3 is TGCGCCAGCAGCTTCGGCAGACAAGAGACCCAGTACTTC. The chain carries TRBV5-1 and TRBJ2-5; D gene ambiguous. The CDR3 sequence is 13 residues long. Trimming removed 2 bases from V and 2 bases from J, with 7 bases in between. The germline gives CDR1 SGHRS, CDR2 YFSETQ.

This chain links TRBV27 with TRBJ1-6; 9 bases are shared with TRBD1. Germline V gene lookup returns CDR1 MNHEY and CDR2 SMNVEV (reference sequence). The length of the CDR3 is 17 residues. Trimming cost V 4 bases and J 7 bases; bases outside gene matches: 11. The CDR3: CASSYRGRSSRNSPLHF. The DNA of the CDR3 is TGTGCCAGCAGTTACAGGGGGCGATCGTCTAGAAATTCACCCCTCCACTTT.

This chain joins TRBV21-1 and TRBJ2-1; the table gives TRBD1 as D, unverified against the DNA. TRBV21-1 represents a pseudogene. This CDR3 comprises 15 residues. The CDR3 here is CASSGEGDSDNEQFF. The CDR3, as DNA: TGTGCCAGCAGCGGAGAAGGGGACAGCGACAATGAGCAGTTCTTC.

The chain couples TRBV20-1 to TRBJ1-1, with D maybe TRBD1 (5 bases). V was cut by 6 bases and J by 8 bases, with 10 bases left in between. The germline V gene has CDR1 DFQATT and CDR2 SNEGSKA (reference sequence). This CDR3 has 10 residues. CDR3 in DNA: TGCAGTGCCGACGGACAAGAAGCTTTCTTT. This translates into CSADGQEAFF.

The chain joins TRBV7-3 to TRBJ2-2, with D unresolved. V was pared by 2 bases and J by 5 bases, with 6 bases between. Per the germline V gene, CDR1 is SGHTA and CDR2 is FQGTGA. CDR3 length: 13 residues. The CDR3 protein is CASSLDRTGELFF. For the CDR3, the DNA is TGTGCCAGCAGCTTAGACCGTACCGGGGAGCTGTTTTTT.

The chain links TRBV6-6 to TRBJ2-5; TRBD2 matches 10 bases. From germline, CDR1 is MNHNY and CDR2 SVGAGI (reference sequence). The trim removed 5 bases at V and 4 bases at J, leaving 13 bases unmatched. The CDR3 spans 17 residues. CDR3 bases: TGTGCCAGCAGTCCCGGAGGTAGCGGGGGGCCTGGAGAGACCCAGTACTTC. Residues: CASSPGGSGGPGETQYF.

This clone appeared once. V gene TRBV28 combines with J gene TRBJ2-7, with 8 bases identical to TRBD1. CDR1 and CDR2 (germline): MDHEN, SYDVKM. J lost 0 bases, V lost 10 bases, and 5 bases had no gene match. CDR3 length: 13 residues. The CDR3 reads CATTGASSYEQYF. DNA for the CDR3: TGTGCCACGACAGGGGCTTCCTCCTACGAGCAGTACTTC.